This TCR beta chain is drawn from a study of blood T cell repertoires in COVID-19. Germline V lookup: CDR1 SGHRS, CDR2 YFSETQ. Trimming removed 0 bases from V and 3 bases from J, with 10 bases in between. CDR3 length equals 14 residues. Clones were sequenced by immunoSEQ multiplex PCR, and TCRdb holds only the in-frame ones, with some missing. This table holds about 180,000 clones, approximately 90% found once. The specimen sequenced was peripheral blood. V and J are TRBV5-1 and TRBJ2-7, with D uncertain. The sequence was collected from a woman under 40 with acute or convalescent COVID-19. The CDR3: CASSLDGTIYEQYF. The CDR3, as DNA: TGCGCCAGCAGCTTGGACGGCACTATCTACGAGCAGTACTTC.